This T cell receptor (beta chain) was recovered during a study of cytomegalovirus exposure and HLA in healthy donors (dated by TCRdb to 2016 to 2017). About the study as a whole: A later analysis indicated that the 110 or so validation repertoires were generated on the platform also employed for the 700 or so repertoires of the first cohort. The aim of the study was to test whether cataloging public T cell receptors could identify signatures of past pathogen exposure. A separate validation cohort of about 110 different subjects was used in addition to the roughly 720-subject first cohort. To predict cytomegalovirus infection status, the study brought together high-throughput TCR immunosequencing, statistical association of individual TCRs with disease status, and machine learning. Paper-wide results and their limitations: The study listed 170 or so TCR beta chains as associated with cytomegalovirus. According to the authors, the approach could potentially be generalized to other disease states and immunological phenotypes. The classifier was reported to diagnose cytomegalovirus status with high specificity and sensitivity in both the original cohort and the validation cohort. Subsequent analysis determined that TCRs grouped into clusters in the first cohort also showed a tendency toward co-occurrence across the 90 to 150 validation repertoires, and approximately 94% of cluster scores exceeded 0. Across donors, most TCR sequences were observed very rarely, whereas some public TCRs were present in many individuals. The validation cohort had no HLA typing available for a later analysis, so co-occurrence within that cohort was assessed over all 120 or so repertoires. In vitro tests confirmed that a few of the cytomegalovirus-associated TCR beta chains recognize cytomegalovirus antigens.

The protocol used for the library was the immunoSEQ multiplex PCR assay. The published analysis was carried out like this. To diagnose cytomegalovirus status from the catalog of TCR beta chain sequences, a statistical classification framework was built. Sourced from immuneACCESS, this table was stored by TCRdb with only in-frame sequences that have V and J called. A share of the clones is absent; for the studies checked, an unresolved V gene accounts for under half, and the remainder has no known explanation. V and J calls and clone size are copied from that table; D and trimming were computed from the DNA. This sample holds about 270,000 clones; approximately 83% were observed only once. Roughly 1% of the sample comes from the top ten. Donors formed part of the validation cohort, which comprised about 120 subjects and was distinct from the first cohort of under 850 subjects. V is reduced by 6 bases and J by 0 bases, leaving a spacing of 18 bases between them. Including the terminal cysteine and phenylalanine, the CDR3 comprises 16 residues. Of the read, only the CDR3 DNA is kept; its 48 bases are in frame from base 1. From a lookup of the germline V gene (reference sequence), CDR1 and CDR2 are LNHDA and SQIVND.

Notes on this clone: There is no known antigen for this receptor. No clone much larger than this one lies a single base away; base qualities are absent.

The chain is made from TRBV19 and TRBJ2-7; TRBD1 might be the D gene, on 5 matching bases. Specimen: PBMCs. The TCR sequence derives from a woman aged 18-29 years in good health and CMV-seronegative. The sequence in DNA is TGTGCCAGTAGCCCCCCAGGGATGGGGAACTCCTACGAGCAGTACTTC. Its protein reads: CASSPPGMGNSYEQYF.